The entry below describes one TCR beta chain. Its antigen specificity is not known. The record has no base qualities; no much larger clone is one base away. Deletion took 6 bases off V and 8 bases off J, with a span of 11 bases between the germline ends. Its CDR3 holds 12 amino acids, cysteine through phenylalanine. CDR3 DNA is the only sequence kept; it has 36 bases, read in frame from the first base. This sample is part of a study of T cell responses to AZD1222 COVID-19 vaccine (dated by TCRdb to the early 2020s). Concerning the study at large: A total of 233 trial participants underwent TCR sequencing, of whom some 200 had received two doses of AZD1222 and 26 had received two doses of the MenACWY control vaccine. Trial participants were enrolled by age into 18-55, 56-69 and 70-plus year subgroups, with about 150, 27 and 61 TCR-sequenced participants respectively.

The CDR3 regions of human TCRbeta chains were analyzed by immunosequencing. For the original study's pipeline: TCRs in the repertoires were compared against a reference library of SARS-CoV-2-specific TCRs that had been generated with the MIRA antigen-specificity platform. Breadth was defined as the fraction of unique TCRs that were SARS-CoV-2-associated. Depth was defined as the fraction of total T cells that were SARS-CoV-2-associated. Using the MIRA data, each spike-specific TCR was assigned both to the spike region to which the TCR was reactive and to a CD4 or CD8 class. Log10-transformed breadth and depth values were compared by one-way ANOVA with Sidak's multiple comparisons tests. Here the immuneACCESS table is served through TCRdb, limited to in-frame sequences with V and J called. Missing clones are a known gap in these copies; in checked studies unresolved V genes cover under half, and the rest lacks a known reason. The D gene and trimming were derived from the DNA, and the V and J assignments and clone size from that table. The sample table contains some 170,000 clones; only one count was recorded for about 90% of them. Roughly 4.3% of the sample belongs to the ten largest clones.

The sample's time point label, in plain terms: about 28 days (+/-7) after the second vaccine dose. The treatment or condition tag for this specimen amounts to: meningococcal conjugate vaccine given as trial control. Vaccinee samples came from UK trials COV001 and COV002, including a single-blind randomized controlled phase 2/3 trial of AZD1222 (ChAdOx1 nCoV-19) in healthy adults. For TCRbeta chain sequencing, PBMC samples were collected from trial participants at day 0 and at day 28 after the second dose. Overall results and qualifications from the work: A significant rise in spike-specific TCR breadth and depth was observed after two AZD1222 doses relative to day 0 and relative to MenACWY recipients. Most participants were white British and females outnumbered males, and the authors suggested that clonal diversity may have been underestimated. In the small 56-69-year group, the increase in depth fell short of significance, most likely because of low power. Epitopes outside the regions mutated in the B.1.351 and B.1.1.7 variants were reportedly recognized by nearly half of the unique spike-specific TCRs. The whole spike protein was spanned by vaccine-associated CD4 TCRs, and dominant responses were seen in regions 160-218 and 743-854. Conclusions about previously exposed vaccinees are limited because only five or six AZD1222 recipients were SARS-CoV-2 seropositive at baseline. Because no samples from the day 14 peak response were available, repertoires could be characterized only after the peak T cell response.

This sequence originates from an adult who received the MenACWY meningococcal vaccine as a control. The chain joins TRBV12-3 or TRBV12-4 to TRBJ2-1; the D region possibly corresponds to TRBD2 (5 bases align). Sample: peripheral blood, taken 28 days after the second dose of the MenACWY control vaccine. The CDR3 reads as follows: CASRTPGDEQFF. The nucleotides are TGTGCCAGCAGGACGCCCGGGGATGAGCAGTTCTTC.